These 22 T cell receptor beta chains were sequenced from one sample in a study of T-cell reconstitution after alpha-beta-depleted transplantation in children. TCRbeta library preparation incorporated unique molecular identifiers. TCRdb reprocessed the PCR reads with MiXCR, giving one entry per CDR3 protein. The data hold hundreds of thousands of distinct CDR3 sequences, with 9.5% to 10% observed a single time. Specimen: PBMCs from the stem cell graft donor, collected from the stem cell graft. These receptors were taken from a human donor who donated a stem cell graft to a child with SCID.

The chain joins TRBV5-1 to TRBJ2-2; 12 nucleotides line up with TRBD2. The J segment lost 1 base and the V segment lost 3 bases, leaving 1 base of the junction unmatched. CDR1 and CDR2 from the germline V gene are SGHRS and YFSETQ. There are 16 residues in the CDR3. Here the CDR3 reads CASSSTSGGNTGELFF. CDR3 nucleotide sequence: TGCGCCAGCAGCTCGACTAGCGGGGGGAACACCGGGGAGCTGTTTTTT.

On this clonotype: It may be a read error: a sequence one base away is much more abundant. This sequence joins TRBV25-1 and TRBJ2-5, with 7 bases matching TRBD1. The CDR3 has 15 residues. Germline loops: CDR1 MGHDK, CDR2 SYGVNS. The chain's CDR3 is CSSNPQGDSQETQYF. CDR3 bases: TGTTCCAGCAACCCGCAGGGGGACAGTCAAGAGACCCAGTACTTC.

This clonotype showed up many times. The junction shows a germline mismatch at one end, possibly a read error. The genes are TRBV7-7 and TRBJ2-2; TRBD1 agrees at 7 bases. The CDR3 length is 18 residues. Germline V CDR1 and CDR2: SSHAT, FNYEAQ (reference sequence). The CDR3 loop reads CASSLGGAGGLTTGELFF. The DNA for the CDR3 is TGTGCTAGCAGCTTAGGCGGAGCAGGGGGATTAACCACCGGGGAGCTGTTTTTT.

The V gene is TRBV20-1, the J gene TRBJ2-3, with 8 bases aligning to TRBD1. CDR1 and CDR2 from the germline V gene are DFQATT and SNEGSKA (reference sequence). J gave up 1 base and V 0 bases, and 3 bases lay outside the gene matches. This CDR3 is 15 amino acids long. CDR3 DNA sequence: TGCAGTGCTAGAGATCTGGGACAGGGCACAGATACGCAGTATTTT. Protein sequence: CSARDLGQGTDTQYF.

The V gene is TRBV4-1, the J gene TRBJ2-3; weak D call: TRBD1 (5 bases). The germline gives CDR1 MGHRA, CDR2 YSYEKL. This CDR3 is 14 amino acids long. Trimming took off 1 base at V and 7 bases at J, with 12 bases between the two ends. The CDR3 DNA sequence: TGCGCCAGCAGCCAAGTCCCCAGGGATTATACGCAGTATTTT. Amino acid sequence: CASSQVPRDYTQYF.

This clonotype has a handful of counts. This chain links TRBV2 with TRBJ1-1; 8 bases are shared with TRBD1. This CDR3 is 15 amino acids long. The ends lost 3 bases at V and 5 bases at J; junction bases unmatched: 8. Germline V gene lookup returns CDR1 SNHLY and CDR2 FYNNEI. The CDR3 coding sequence is TGTGCCAGCAGTGATGTAGGACAGGGAAGTACTGAAGCTTTCTTT. This gives the protein CASSDVGQGSTEAFF.

V gene TRBV27 combines with J gene TRBJ2-3, with 14 nucleotides matching TRBD2. The J segment lost 0 bases and the V segment lost 3 bases, leaving 11 bases of the junction unmatched. Germline CDR1 MNHEY, CDR2 SMNVEV (reference sequence). The CDR3 covers 20 residues. The CDR3 spells CASSFYSGLAGAKSTDTQYF. Here the CDR3 DNA reads TGTGCCAGCAGTTTCTATTCGGGACTAGCGGGGGCCAAAAGCACAGATACGCAGTATTTT.

This clonotype was detected only a few times. This chain joins TRBV18 and TRBJ2-7; unclear D gene. The V end was cut by 1 base, the J end by 5 bases, with 12 bases between. Looked up from germline, CDR1 is KGHSH and CDR2 is LQKENI. This CDR3 contains 14 residues. The DNA for the CDR3 is TGTGCCAGCTCACCACAAAACTCCCAGGACGAGCAGTACTTC. Translated: CASSPQNSQDEQYF. Full variable domain (remainder filled in from reference TRBV18 and TRBJ2-7): NAGVMQNPRHLVRRRGQEARLRCSPMKGHSHVYWYRQLPEEGLKFMVYLQKENIIDESGMPKERFSAEFPKEGPSILRIQQVVRGDSAAYFCASSPQNSQDEQYFGPGTRLTVT.

This clonotype has ten or more counts. V usage is TRBV5-1 and J usage is TRBJ2-2; D uncertain. The germline gives CDR1 SGHRS, CDR2 YFSETQ. V lost 4 bases and J lost 1, with 11 bases in between. This CDR3 spans 15 amino acids. The CDR3 loop is CASSPLGQNTGELFF. The DNA for the CDR3 is TGCGCCAGCAGCCCCCTCGGCCAGAACACCGGGGAGCTGTTTTTT.

This clonotype was seen only a few times. V gene TRBV5-1 combines with J gene TRBJ2-7; 8 bases line up with TRBD1. Germline values: CDR1 SGHRS, CDR2 YFSETQ. Losses at the gene ends were 4 bases for V and 5 bases for J; bases not matched to a gene: 8. CDR3 length equals 14 residues. The CDR3 DNA reads as TGCGCCAGCAGCCCTCAACCGACAGGGGACGAGCAGTACTTC. Its protein is CASSPQPTGDEQYF.

This clonotype was seen at least ten times. This chain joins TRBV10-3 and TRBJ2-3; TRBD1 agrees at 7 bases. Germline assignment: CDR1 ENHRY and CDR2 SYGVKD. V trimming: 7 bases; J trimming: 0 bases; junction bases outside the gene matches: 4. This CDR3 has 14 amino acids. CDR3 loop: CAINGDSSTDTQYF. CDR3 DNA: TGTGCCATCAATGGGGACAGTAGCACAGATACGCAGTATTTT.

The V and J genes are TRBV6-1 and TRBJ2-3; TRBD1 matches 8 bases. This CDR3 is 16 amino acids long. J gave up 4 bases and V 4 bases, and 10 bases lay outside the gene matches. The germline V gene encodes CDR1 MNHNS and CDR2 SASEGT. The CDR3 DNA is TGTGCCAGCAGTGTAGCGGACAGGGAGCCATCAGATACGCAGTATTTT. This gives the protein CASSVADREPSDTQYF.

The rearrangement links TRBV20-1 to TRBJ1-1; TRBD1 aligns across 9 bases. Germline V gene sequence: CDR1 DFQATT, CDR2 SNEGSKA (reference sequence). The CDR3 length is 14 residues. Trimming at V came to 4 bases and at J to 3 bases, leaving 6 bases not matched to a gene. This CDR3 reads CSAIPWDRDTEAFF. CDR3 nucleotides: TGCAGTGCTATACCTTGGGACAGGGACACTGAAGCTTTCTTT.

Only a few counts were recorded for this clonotype. This sequence joins TRBV9 and TRBJ1-1, with a weak D call TRBD1 (6 bases). The germline V and J ends were trimmed by 0 bases and 3 bases, with 15 bases remaining between them. From germline, CDR1 is SGDLS and CDR2 YYNGEE. This CDR3 comprises 16 residues. CDR3 sequence: CASSVEEGVGYTEAFF. DNA for the CDR3: TGTGCCAGCAGCGTAGAAGAGGGGGTCGGGTACACTGAAGCTTTCTTT.

This clonotype was recorded a few times. The chain is built from TRBV6-2 or TRBV6-3 and TRBJ1-5, with D possibly matching TRBD1 (6 bases). The CDR3 spans 15 residues. Trimming left V 0 bases short and J 4 bases short, with 10 bases between. The germline V gene has CDR1 MNHEY and CDR2 SVGEGT. CDR3 nucleotide sequence: TGTGCCAGCAGTTACTCTGGGGGCTCGAATCAGCCCCAGCATTTT. Its translation: CASSYSGGSNQPQHF.

This clonotype was seen repeatedly, ten times or more. The V gene is TRBV20-1, the J gene TRBJ2-7, with TRBD1 identical over 7 bases. This CDR3 comprises 13 residues. The V segment lost 2 bases and the J segment 6 bases; nucleotides outside the gene matches: 7. Germline CDR1 reads DFQATT; CDR2 reads SNEGSKA (reference sequence). CDR3 amino acids: CSARMTGTGEQYF. Here the CDR3 DNA reads TGCAGTGCTAGAATGACAGGGACGGGCGAGCAGTACTTC.

This clonotype was observed a few times. V usage is TRBV29-1 and J usage is TRBJ2-1; possibly TRBD2 for D (6 bases). Germline assignment: CDR1 SQVTM and CDR2 ANQGSEA. Between the trimmed V and J ends, which lost 6 bases and 8 bases, there was a span of 23 bases. This CDR3 region has 15 residues. This chain's CDR3 is CSVKAGTGGRHEQFF. The CDR3 DNA reads TGCAGCGTCAAAGCCGGGACTGGAGGGCGTCATGAGCAGTTCTTC.

The J gene is TRBJ2-5, the V gene TRBV20-1; D unclear. V was clipped by 6 bases and J by 3 bases, with 20 bases between them. CDR1 is DFQATT, CDR2 SNEGSKA, per germline (reference sequence). CDR3 length: 15 amino acids. The CDR3 DNA is TGCAGTGCCCCCGAACCATTTGACGGAAAAGAGACCCAGTACTTC. Translated, it gives CSAPEPFDGKETQYF.

This clonotype was picked up a small number of times. This chain joins TRBV5-1 and TRBJ1-1; D may be TRBD1 (5 bases). This CDR3 comprises 15 residues. Germline V CDR1 and CDR2: SGHRS, YFSETQ. The ends were cut back, 1 base at V and 0 bases at J, with 10 bases in the middle. CDR3 loop: CASSLRRDLNTEAFF. CDR3 bases: TGCGCCAGCAGCTTGAGAAGGGACTTGAACACTGAAGCTTTCTTT.

There are a few counts of this clonotype. This rearrangement joins TRBV24-1 to TRBJ2-3; D remains unclear. Deletions cut 1 base from V and 1 base from J, with 14 bases between. From germline, CDR1 is KGHDR and CDR2 SFDVKD. CDR3 length equals 17 residues. The CDR3 spells CATSDFDTTLGTDTQYF. CDR3 nucleotide sequence: TGTGCCACCAGTGATTTCGACACCACTCTCGGCACAGATACGCAGTATTTT.

A few counts support this clonotype. The chain couples TRBV7-6 to TRBJ2-7; 11 bases map to TRBD1. The CDR3 contains 14 residues. Germline V gene data show CDR1 as SGHVS and CDR2 as FNYEAQ. V shed 1 base and J 6 bases; nucleotides not matched to a gene: 2. The CDR3 reads CASSLGGTGGEQYF. CDR3 nucleotides: TGTGCCAGCAGCTTAGGGGGGACAGGGGGCGAGCAGTACTTC.

This clonotype was seen more than once but under ten times. The chain employs TRBV3-1 and TRBJ1-4; TRBD1 matches at 8 bases. V lost 1 base to trimming and J lost 8 bases; unmatched junction nucleotides: 6. CDR3 length equals 15 residues. Per germline, CDR1 LGHDT and CDR2 YNNKEL (reference sequence). The CDR3 nucleotides read TGTGCCAGCAGCCAAGTAACAGGGGGTGGGGAAAAACTGTTTTTT. Protein: CASSQVTGGGEKLFF. Full variable domain (remainder filled in from reference TRBV3-1 and TRBJ1-4): DTAVSQTPKYLVTQMGNDKSIKCEQNLGHDTMYWYKQDSKKFLKIMFSYNNKELIINETVPNRFSPKSPDKAHLNLHINSLELGDSAVYFCASSQVTGGGEKLFFGSGTQLSVL.